Here is one T cell receptor (beta chain) with its context. Its antigen is not identified. One end of the junction does not line up with germline, which may come from a read error. The sample comes from a study of vaccination and CD4 T cells after COVID-19. Background on the study: Everyone enrolled got two doses of BNT162b2 or mRNA-1273 vaccine.

Stated treatment: roughly 10-day PBMC culture with coronavirus spike peptide pools or control peptides (ViraFEST assay). Dates of positive PCR ran from March to December 2020, before US Alpha, Beta and Delta variants. Scientists ran DNA taken from cultured CD4+ T cells through the Oncomine TCR Beta short-read assay for sequencing. MiXCR, run by TCRdb on the PCR reads, gives a single entry per CDR3 protein. This sample has some 14,000 distinct CDR3 sequences; 20% to 25% occur once, and the top ten carry roughly 15%. This CDR3 region has 12 residues. From germline, CDR1 is SGHVS and CDR2 FQNEAQ. The genes are TRBV7-8 and TRBJ2-1; TRBD2 matches at 9 bases. The sequence derives from a human donor with COVID-19. Sequencing was performed on cultured CD4+ T cells from blood. CDR3 loop: CASSLAGAGGSF. The CDR3 region has the DNA TGTGCCAGCAGCTTAGCGGGAGCGGGGGGCAGCTTC.